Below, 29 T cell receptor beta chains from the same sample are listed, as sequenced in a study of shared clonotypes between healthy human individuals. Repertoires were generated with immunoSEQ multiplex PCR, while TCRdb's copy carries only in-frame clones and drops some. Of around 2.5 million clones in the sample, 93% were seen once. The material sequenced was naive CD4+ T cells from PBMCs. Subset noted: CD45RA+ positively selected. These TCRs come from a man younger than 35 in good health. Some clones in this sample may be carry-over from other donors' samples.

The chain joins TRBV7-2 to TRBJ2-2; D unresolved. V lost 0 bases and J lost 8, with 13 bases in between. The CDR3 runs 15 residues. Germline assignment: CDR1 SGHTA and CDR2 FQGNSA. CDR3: CASSLAPGRYGELFF. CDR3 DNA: TGTGCCAGCAGCTTAGCGCCAGGACGTTATGGGGAGCTGTTTTTT.

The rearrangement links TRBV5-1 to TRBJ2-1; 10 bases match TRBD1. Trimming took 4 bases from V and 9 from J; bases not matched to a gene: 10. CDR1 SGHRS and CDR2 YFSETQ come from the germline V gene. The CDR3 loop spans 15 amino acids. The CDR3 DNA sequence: TGCGCCAGCAGCGTCTATCGGGACAGGGGAGGTGAGCAGTTCTTC. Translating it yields CASSVYRDRGGEQFF.

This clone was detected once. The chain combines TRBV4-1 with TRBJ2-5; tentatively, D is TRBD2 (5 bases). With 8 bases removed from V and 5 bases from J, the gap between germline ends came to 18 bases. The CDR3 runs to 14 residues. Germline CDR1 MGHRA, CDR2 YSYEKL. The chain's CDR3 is CASSPGFREETQYF. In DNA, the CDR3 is TGCGCCAGCTCTCCGGGATTCCGAGAGGAGACCCAGTACTTC.

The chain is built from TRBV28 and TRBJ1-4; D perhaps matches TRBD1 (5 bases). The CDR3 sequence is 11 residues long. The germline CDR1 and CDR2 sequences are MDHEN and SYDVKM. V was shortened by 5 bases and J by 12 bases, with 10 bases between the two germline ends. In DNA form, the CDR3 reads TGTGCCAGCAGTAGGGGAGGTCAACTGTTTTTT. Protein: CASSRGGQLFF.

CDR3 DNA: TGTGCCAGTAGTTTTAGAGGGCTTGAAGCTTTCTTT. It specifies CASSFRGLEAFF. This sequence joins TRBV19 and TRBJ1-1; D ambiguous. V was shortened by 5 bases and J by 7 bases, with 11 bases between the two germline ends. In germline, CDR1 is LNHDA, CDR2 SQIVND (reference sequence). There are 12 residues in the CDR3.

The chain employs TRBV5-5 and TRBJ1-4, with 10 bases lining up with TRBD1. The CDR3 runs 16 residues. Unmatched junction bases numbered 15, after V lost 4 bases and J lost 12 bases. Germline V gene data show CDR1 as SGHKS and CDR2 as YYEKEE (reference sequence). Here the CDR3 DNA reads TGTGCCAGCAGCCTCCGGGACAGGGGCTCCAAGGGGGAACTGTTTTTT. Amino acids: CASSLRDRGSKGELFF.

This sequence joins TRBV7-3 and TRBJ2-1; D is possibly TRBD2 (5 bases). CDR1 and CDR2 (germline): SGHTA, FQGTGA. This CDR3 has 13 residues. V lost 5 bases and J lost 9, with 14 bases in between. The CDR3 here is CASSGNGVGEQFF. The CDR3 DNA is TGTGCCAGCAGCGGCAACGGGGTAGGTGAGCAGTTCTTC.

As DNA, the CDR3 is TGCGCCAGCAGCCAAGCCGGTGGAAGGACAGGGGACGGGAGGCCCTACGAGCAGTACTTC. Amino acids: CASSQAGGRTGDGRPYEQYF. The chain uses TRBV4-1 and TRBJ2-7, with 9 bases lining up with TRBD1. This CDR3 has 20 residues. The ends lost 1 base at V and 2 bases at J; junction bases unmatched: 18. Germline V gene sequence: CDR1 MGHRA, CDR2 YSYEKL.

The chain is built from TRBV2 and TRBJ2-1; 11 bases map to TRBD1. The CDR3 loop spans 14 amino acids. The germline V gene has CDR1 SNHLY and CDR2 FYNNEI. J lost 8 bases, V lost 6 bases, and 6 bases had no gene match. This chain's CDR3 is CASRRDRGNHEQFF. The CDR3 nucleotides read TGTGCCAGCAGACGGGACAGGGGGAATCATGAGCAGTTCTTC.

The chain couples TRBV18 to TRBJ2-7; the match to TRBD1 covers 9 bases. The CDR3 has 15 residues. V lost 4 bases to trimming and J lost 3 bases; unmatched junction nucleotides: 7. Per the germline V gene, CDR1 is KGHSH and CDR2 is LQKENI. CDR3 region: CASSLITGQGYEQYF. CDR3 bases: TGTGCCAGCTCACTAATCACGGGACAGGGCTACGAGCAGTACTTC.

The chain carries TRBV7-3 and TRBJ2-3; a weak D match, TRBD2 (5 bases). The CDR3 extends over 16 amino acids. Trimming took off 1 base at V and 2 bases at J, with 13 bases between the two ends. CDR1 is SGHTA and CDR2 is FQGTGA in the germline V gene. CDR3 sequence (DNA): TGTGCCAGCAGCTTAAATCCGCTAGCTTACACAGATACGCAGTATTTT. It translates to CASSLNPLAYTDTQYF.

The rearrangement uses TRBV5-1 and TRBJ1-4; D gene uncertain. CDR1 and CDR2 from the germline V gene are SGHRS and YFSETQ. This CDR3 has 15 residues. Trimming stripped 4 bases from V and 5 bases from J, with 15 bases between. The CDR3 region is CASSQKAEGNEKLFF. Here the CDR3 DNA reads TGCGCCAGCAGCCAAAAAGCCGAAGGAAATGAAAAACTGTTTTTT.

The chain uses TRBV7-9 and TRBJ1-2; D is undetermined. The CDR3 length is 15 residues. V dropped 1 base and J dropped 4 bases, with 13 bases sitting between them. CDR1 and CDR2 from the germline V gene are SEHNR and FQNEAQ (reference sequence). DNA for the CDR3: TGTGCCAGCAGCTTAGATACCGGATTAACCTATGGCTACACCTTC. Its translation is CASSLDTGLTYGYTF. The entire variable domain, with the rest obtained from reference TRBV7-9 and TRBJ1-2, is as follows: DTGVSQNPRHKITKRGQNVTFRCDPISEHNRLYWYRQTLGQGPEFLTYFQNEAQLEKSRLLSDRFSAERPKGSFSTLEIQRTEQGDSAMYLCASSLDTGLTYGYTFGSGTRLTVV.

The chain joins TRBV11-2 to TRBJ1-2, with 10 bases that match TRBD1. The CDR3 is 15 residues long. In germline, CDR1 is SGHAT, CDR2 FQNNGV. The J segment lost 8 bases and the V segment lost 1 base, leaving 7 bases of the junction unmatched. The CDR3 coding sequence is TGTGCCAGCAGCTTAGGACAGGGGGCGAAACGGGGCTACACCTTC. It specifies CASSLGQGAKRGYTF.

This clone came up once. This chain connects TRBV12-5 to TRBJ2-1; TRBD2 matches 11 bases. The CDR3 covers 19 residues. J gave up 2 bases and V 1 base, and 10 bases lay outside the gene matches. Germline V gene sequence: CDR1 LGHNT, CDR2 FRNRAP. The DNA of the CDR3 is TGTGCTAGTGGTTTGGGAGATCCGGGACTAGCGGACCCCTACAATGAGCAGTTCTTC. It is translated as CASGLGDPGLADPYNEQFF.

CDR3 DNA: TGTGCCAGCCACCCCTCAAGCAATGAGCAGTTCTTC. The encoded protein is CASHPSSNEQFF. The chain recombines TRBV2 with TRBJ2-1; no definite D call. CDR1 and CDR2 from the germline V gene are SNHLY and FYNNEI. This CDR3 has 12 residues. V lost 8 bases and J 6 bases, leaving 11 bases between the germline ends.

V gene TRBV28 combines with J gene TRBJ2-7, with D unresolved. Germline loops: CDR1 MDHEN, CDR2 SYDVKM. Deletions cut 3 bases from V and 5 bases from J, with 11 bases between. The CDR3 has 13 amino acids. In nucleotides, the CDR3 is TGTGCCAGCAGTTTCCGCTGGCAGGACGAGCAGTACTTC. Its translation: CASSFRWQDEQYF.

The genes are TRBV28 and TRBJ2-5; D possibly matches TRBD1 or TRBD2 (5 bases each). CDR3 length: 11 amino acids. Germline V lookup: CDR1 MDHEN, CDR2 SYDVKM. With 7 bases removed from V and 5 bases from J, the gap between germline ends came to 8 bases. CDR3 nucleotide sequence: TGTGCCAGCACCGGGGCTGAGACCCAGTACTTC. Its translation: CASTGAETQYF.

The CDR3 bases are TGTGCCAGCAGCCAAGTTATGGGTTACAATGAGCAGTTCTTC. It translates to CASSQVMGYNEQFF. The gene calls are TRBV14 and TRBJ2-1, with D unresolved. CDR1 is SGHDN and CDR2 is FVKESK in the germline V gene. The V end was cut by 1 base, the J end by 4 bases, with 8 bases between. The CDR3 totals 14 residues.

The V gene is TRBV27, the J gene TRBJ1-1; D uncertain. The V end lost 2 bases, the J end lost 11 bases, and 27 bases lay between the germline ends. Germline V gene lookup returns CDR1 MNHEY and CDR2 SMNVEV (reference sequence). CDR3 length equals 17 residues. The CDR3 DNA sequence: TGTGCCAGCAGTTTACGCGAGGGTGGGTCCTTTGGACTTAAGGCTTTCTTT. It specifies CASSLREGGSFGLKAFF.

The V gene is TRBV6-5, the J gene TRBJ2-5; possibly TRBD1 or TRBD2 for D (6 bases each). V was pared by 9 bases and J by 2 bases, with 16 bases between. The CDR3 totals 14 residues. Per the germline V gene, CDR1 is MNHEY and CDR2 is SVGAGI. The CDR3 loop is CASTRRGFQETQYF. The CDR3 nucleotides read TGTGCCAGTACCAGGAGGGGGTTTCAAGAGACCCAGTACTTC.

The CDR3 region has the DNA TGTGCCAGCAGAAGTTCCGGGGGCGTAAACACCATATATTTT. Translation gives CASRSSGGVNTIYF. J is TRBJ1-3 and V is TRBV2; maybe TRBD1 (6 bases). Per germline, CDR1 SNHLY and CDR2 FYNNEI. Trimming left V 6 bases short and J 6 bases short, with 15 bases between. The CDR3 extends over 14 amino acids.

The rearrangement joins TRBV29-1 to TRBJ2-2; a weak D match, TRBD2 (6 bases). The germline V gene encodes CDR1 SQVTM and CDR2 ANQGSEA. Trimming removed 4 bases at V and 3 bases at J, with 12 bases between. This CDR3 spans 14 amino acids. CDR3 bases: TGCAGCGTTGTTTCAGGAGGGGACACCGGGGAGCTGTTTTTT. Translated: CSVVSGGDTGELFF.

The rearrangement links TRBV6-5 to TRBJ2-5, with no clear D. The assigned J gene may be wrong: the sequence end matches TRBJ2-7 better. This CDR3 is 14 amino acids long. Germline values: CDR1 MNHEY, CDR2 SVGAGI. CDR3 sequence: CASSYVLGSYEQYF. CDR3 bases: TGTGCCAGCAGTTACGTCTTGGGCAGCTACGAGCAGTACTTC.

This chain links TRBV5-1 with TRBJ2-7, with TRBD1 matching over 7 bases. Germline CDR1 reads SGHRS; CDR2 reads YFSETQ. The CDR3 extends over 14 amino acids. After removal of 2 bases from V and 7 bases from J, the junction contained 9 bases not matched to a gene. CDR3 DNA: TGCGCCAGCAGCTTCAACAGGGGAGCGGAAGAGCAGTACTTC. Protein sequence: CASSFNRGAEEQYF.

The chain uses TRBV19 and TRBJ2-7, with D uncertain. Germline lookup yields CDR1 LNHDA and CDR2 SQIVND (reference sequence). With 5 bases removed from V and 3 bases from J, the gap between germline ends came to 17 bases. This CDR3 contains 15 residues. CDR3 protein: CASSQPLGRIYEQYF. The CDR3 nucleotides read TGTGCCAGTAGTCAGCCCCTAGGACGGATCTACGAGCAGTACTTC.

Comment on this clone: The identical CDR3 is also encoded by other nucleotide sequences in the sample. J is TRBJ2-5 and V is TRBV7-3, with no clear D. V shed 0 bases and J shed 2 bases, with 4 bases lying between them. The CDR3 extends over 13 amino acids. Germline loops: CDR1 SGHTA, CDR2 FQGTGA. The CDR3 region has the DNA TGTGCCAGCAGCTTAACCAGACAAGAGACCCAGTACTTC. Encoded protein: CASSLTRQETQYF.

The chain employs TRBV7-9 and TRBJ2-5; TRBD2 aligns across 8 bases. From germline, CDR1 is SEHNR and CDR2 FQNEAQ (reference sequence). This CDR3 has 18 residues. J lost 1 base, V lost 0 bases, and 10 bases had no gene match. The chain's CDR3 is CASSLAASGHTPQETQYF. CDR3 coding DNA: TGTGCCAGCAGCTTAGCGGCTAGCGGGCACACTCCCCAAGAGACCCAGTACTTC.

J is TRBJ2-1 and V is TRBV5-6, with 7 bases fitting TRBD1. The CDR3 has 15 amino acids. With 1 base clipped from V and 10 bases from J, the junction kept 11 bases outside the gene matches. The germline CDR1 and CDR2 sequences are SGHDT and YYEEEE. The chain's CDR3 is CASSLRDRDIGEQFF. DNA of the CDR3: TGTGCCAGCAGCTTGCGAGACAGGGACATTGGAGAGCAGTTCTTC.